Listed below are T cell receptor beta chains from one sample, sequenced in a study of Graves' ophthalmopathy and Graves' hyperthyroidism. Each CDR3 protein gets one entry after TCRdb re-called the multiplex PCR reads with MiXCR. This repertoire shows more than 1,000,000 distinct CDR3 sequences, approximately 35% found once; its top ten account for 11%. Sequenced: peripheral blood or thyroid tissue (not recorded which). The origin of the receptors is an adult man with Graves' hyperthyroidism. The CDR3 runs from the conserved cysteine through the conserved F or W. The D gene is left open where the match is weak.

TRBJ2-7,TRBV7-6,.,CASSLTDSSYEQYF
TRBJ2-2,TRBV7-8,TRBD2,CASRPWPTGTSGTTGELFF
TRBJ1-6,TRBV7-2,TRBD1,CASSRDRPYNSPLHF
TRBJ1-4,TRBV12-3/TRBV12-4,.,CASSRGADNEKLFF
TRBJ2-7,TRBV15,.,CATSRDLRGLSYEQYF
TRBJ2-7,TRBV7-6,.,CASSLAGASSYEQYF
TRBJ1-1,TRBV5-5,.,CASSLEGIQNTEAFF
TRBJ2-5,TRBV4-1,.,CASSQERGPPQETQYF
TRBJ2-7,TRBV4-3,TRBD1,CASSQDRTGVVYEQYF
TRBJ1-1,TRBV10-3,.,CASSSGPDTEAFF
TRBJ1-3,TRBV25-1,.,CASSTPGPTSSGNTIYF
TRBJ1-2,TRBV2,.,CASSEIGPNYGYTF
TRBJ2-7,TRBV4-1,TRBD1,CASSQTQGAAYEQYF
TRBJ1-5,TRBV10-3,.,CATWTPDSNQPQHF
TRBJ1-5,TRBV7-2,.,CASTPNHFLFNQPQHF
TRBJ1-3,TRBV15,TRBD1,CATSSGGTGTGNTIYF
TRBJ1-2,TRBV20-1,.,CSARDPWVNYGYTF
TRBJ2-7,TRBV20-1,.,CSARVLIGIEQYF
TRBJ1-6,TRBV5-1,TRBD1,CASSYQDRGDSPLHF
TRBJ2-5,TRBV10-3,TRBD2,CAISERLADQETQYF
TRBJ2-7,TRBV20-1,TRBD2,CSARDPRGSGNPSYEQYF
TRBJ2-7,TRBV7-9,.,CASSAGWGYEQYF
TRBJ2-6,TRBV6-2/TRBV6-3,.,CASSYTSRVWSGANVLTF
TRBJ1-5,TRBV7-2,.,CASSPRTLQPQHF
TRBJ1-2,TRBV6-5,.,CASSYPRSGGARGYTF
TRBJ2-5,TRBV5-1,.,CASSPEGDEETQYF
TRBJ2-7,TRBV7-8,TRBD1,CASRSGTGMEGQYF
TRBJ2-5,TRBV11-1,.,CASSFRTKQETQYF
TRBJ1-4,TRBV11-2,.,CARTYGGNEKLFF
TRBJ1-5,TRBV24-1,TRBD1,CATSDQGAGNQPQHF